This TCR beta chain was documented in a study of T cells after yellow fever vaccination. Study-level findings and limits: Weaker, the secondary response had a peak occurring faster, on day 5 versus 15.

Note on this clonotype: Its antigen is not known.

There are 16 residues in the CDR3. V lost 2 bases and J 6 bases, leaving 16 bases between the germline ends. MiXCR, run by TCRdb on the 5' RACE reads, gives a single entry per CDR3 protein. The data hold 400,000 or so distinct CDR3 sequences, with around 6.5% observed a single time. This chain links TRBV12-3 or TRBV12-4 with TRBJ1-4; D unclear. The sequence derives from a man aged 25-45 years who received the YFV17D yellow fever vaccine. Sample: PBMCs, taken 5 days after the yellow fever booster vaccination. CDR3 residues: CASSLWPKEVHEKLFF. The CDR3 DNA reads as TGTGCCAGCAGTTTATGGCCGAAAGAAGTTCATGAAAAACTGTTTTTT.